A selection of T cell receptor beta chains follows, all from one sample in a study of early T cells in non-severe SARS-CoV-2 infection. TCRdb independently ran MiXCR on the 5' RACE reads; one entry per CDR3 protein. The repertoire includes some 66,000 distinct CDR3 sequences, over 8% of them detected once, and 3% to 3.5% sits in the top ten. The sequenced sample was whole blood. These receptors were taken from an adult who was a healthcare worker with PCR-confirmed SARS-CoV-2 infection or an uninfected control (not recorded which). Each CDR3 is given with its conserved first and last residue. The order of the fields is V gene, D gene, J gene, clone size, CDR3 protein, CDR3 DNA. D genes are given only for firm matches. Some rows have no size entry. The others give once, few or many, or a class for an expanded clone.

v_call: TRBV7-2; d_call: .; j_call: TRBJ2-5; clone_size: many; cdr3_aa: CASSFQRGGQETQYF; cdr3_nt: TGTGCCAGCAGCTTTCAGAGGGGAGGCCAAGAGACCCAGTACTTC
v_call: TRBV9; d_call: .; j_call: TRBJ2-7; clone_size: .; cdr3_aa: CASSVGSAPYEQYF; cdr3_nt: TGTGCCAGCAGCGTAGGTAGCGCACCCTACGAGCAGTACTTC
v_call: TRBV5-4; d_call: .; j_call: TRBJ2-3; clone_size: few; cdr3_aa: CASSLAGDGGTDTQYF; cdr3_nt: TGTGCCAGCAGCTTGGCCGGGGACGGAGGCACAGATACGCAGTATTTT
v_call: TRBV27; d_call: .; j_call: TRBJ2-3; clone_size: .; cdr3_aa: CASSLSGRRGVSDTQYF; cdr3_nt: TGTGCCAGCAGTTTATCTGGTCGCAGGGGAGTGTCAGATACGCAGTATTTT
v_call: TRBV7-2; d_call: .; j_call: TRBJ2-7; clone_size: .; cdr3_aa: CASSLEFSYEQYF; cdr3_nt: TGTGCCAGCAGCTTAGAGTTCTCCTACGAGCAGTACTTC
v_call: TRBV18; d_call: .; j_call: TRBJ1-2; clone_size: .; cdr3_aa: CASSPRPLEGYTF; cdr3_nt: TGTGCCAGCTCACCACGGCCTCTAGAAGGCTACACCTTC
v_call: TRBV29-1; d_call: TRBD2; j_call: TRBJ2-7; clone_size: medium-sized; cdr3_aa: CSVDGLAGADYEQYF; cdr3_nt: TGCAGCGTTGATGGACTAGCGGGAGCTGATTACGAGCAGTACTTC
v_call: TRBV10-1; d_call: .; j_call: TRBJ2-5; clone_size: many; cdr3_aa: CASSLLPGSLRETQYF; cdr3_nt: TGCGCCAGCAGTCTTCTCCCGGGATCCCTAAGGGAGACCCAGTACTTC
v_call: TRBV4-1; d_call: .; j_call: TRBJ2-1; clone_size: .; cdr3_aa: CASSQDAPASAQYNEQFF; cdr3_nt: TGCGCCAGCAGCCAAGACGCGCCAGCCTCGGCACAATACAATGAGCAGTTCTTC
v_call: TRBV12-3/TRBV12-4; d_call: .; j_call: TRBJ2-7; clone_size: many; cdr3_aa: CASSWDQYEQYF; cdr3_nt: TGTGCCAGCAGCTGGGACCAGTACGAGCAGTACTTC
v_call: TRBV10-3; d_call: TRBD1; j_call: TRBJ1-6; clone_size: few; cdr3_aa: CAIRAQGARFSPLHF; cdr3_nt: TGTGCCATCAGGGCGCAGGGGGCTCGTTTTTCACCCCTCCACTTT
v_call: TRBV20-1; d_call: TRBD2; j_call: TRBJ2-3; clone_size: many; cdr3_aa: CSARGGTSERLGTDTQYF; cdr3_nt: TGCAGTGCTAGAGGTGGGACTAGCGAACGCTTAGGGACAGATACGCAGTATTTT
v_call: TRBV3-1; d_call: .; j_call: TRBJ2-7; clone_size: .; cdr3_aa: CASSQETVFGSIYEQYF; cdr3_nt: TGTGCCAGCAGCCAAGAGACGGTCTTCGGGTCCATCTACGAGCAGTACTTC
v_call: TRBV27; d_call: .; j_call: TRBJ2-3; clone_size: .; cdr3_aa: CASSPRSPFDTQYF; cdr3_nt: TGTGCCAGCTCCCCGCGCTCTCCCTTCGATACGCAGTATTTT
v_call: TRBV20-1; d_call: .; j_call: TRBJ2-5; clone_size: .; cdr3_aa: CSARDRRGGETQYF; cdr3_nt: TGCAGTGCTAGAGATCGGCGGGGTGGGGAGACCCAGTACTTC
v_call: TRBV27; d_call: .; j_call: TRBJ2-7; clone_size: many; cdr3_aa: CASSFNGAIYEQYF; cdr3_nt: TGTGCCAGCAGTTTTAACGGGGCGATCTACGAGCAGTACTTC
v_call: TRBV29-1; d_call: .; j_call: TRBJ1-1; clone_size: many; cdr3_aa: CSGTGMTTEAFF; cdr3_nt: TGCAGCGGAACAGGGATGACGACTGAAGCTTTCTTT
v_call: TRBV12-3/TRBV12-4; d_call: .; j_call: TRBJ1-5; clone_size: many; cdr3_aa: CASSQSYRDSNQPQHF; cdr3_nt: TGTGCCAGCAGTCAATCCTACCGGGACTCCAATCAGCCCCAGCATTTT
v_call: TRBV6-4; d_call: .; j_call: TRBJ2-3; clone_size: many; cdr3_aa: CASRPLASSTDTQYF; cdr3_nt: TGTGCCAGCAGACCGCTAGCGAGTAGCACAGATACGCAGTATTTT
v_call: TRBV11-3; d_call: .; j_call: TRBJ2-2; clone_size: .; cdr3_aa: CASSPRGTNTGELFF; cdr3_nt: TGTGCCAGCAGCCCTAGGGGGACGAACACCGGGGAGCTGTTTTTT
v_call: TRBV12-3/TRBV12-4; d_call: TRBD1; j_call: TRBJ2-5; clone_size: .; cdr3_aa: CASSLGVTGGETQYF; cdr3_nt: TGTGCCAGCAGTTTAGGGGTGACAGGGGGAGAGACCCAGTACTTC
v_call: TRBV2; d_call: .; j_call: TRBJ1-4; clone_size: few; cdr3_aa: CASTAGRNEKLFF; cdr3_nt: TGTGCCAGCACTGCAGGGCGGAATGAAAAACTGTTTTTT
v_call: TRBV20-1; d_call: .; j_call: TRBJ2-5; clone_size: .; cdr3_aa: CSASAGLGWTQYF; cdr3_nt: TGCAGTGCCAGCGCGGGGTTGGGGTGGACCCAGTACTTC
v_call: TRBV20-1; d_call: TRBD2; j_call: TRBJ2-1; clone_size: few; cdr3_aa: CSASLAGGPEEQFF; cdr3_nt: TGCAGTGCTTCCCTAGCGGGAGGGCCCGAGGAGCAGTTCTTC
v_call: TRBV9; d_call: TRBD1; j_call: TRBJ2-1; clone_size: few; cdr3_aa: CASSFLRGNEQFF; cdr3_nt: TGTGCCAGCAGCTTTCTCAGGGGGAATGAGCAGTTCTTC